The clone carrying this T cell receptor (beta chain) was counted at least ten times. These data come from a study of T cells in Graves' hyperthyroidism and ophthalmopathy. Amplification targeted TCR beta CDR3 regions from RNA transcripts. HTBI primers were used for first-round RT-PCR of the TCR CDR3. MiXCR, run by TCRdb on the multiplex PCR reads, gives a single entry per CDR3 protein. The sample records fewer than 450,000 distinct CDR3 sequences, 17% being singletons. The CDR3 totals 16 residues. V lost 7 bases, J lost 3 bases, and 9 bases stayed unmatched. In germline, CDR1 is LNHDA, CDR2 SQIVND (reference sequence). Each patient was aged 18 to 65 and had newly diagnosed hyperthyroidism of under 2 months' duration.

The chain employs TRBV19 and TRBJ2-2; 9 nucleotides match TRBD1. The sample comprised blood. The receptor comes from a woman in her 30s with Graves' hyperthyroidism that later progressed to Graves' ophthalmopathy. CDR3 in DNA: TGTGCCAGTATATGGACAGGGGAAGATTACACCGGGGAGCTGTTTTTT. It is translated as CASIWTGEDYTGELFF.